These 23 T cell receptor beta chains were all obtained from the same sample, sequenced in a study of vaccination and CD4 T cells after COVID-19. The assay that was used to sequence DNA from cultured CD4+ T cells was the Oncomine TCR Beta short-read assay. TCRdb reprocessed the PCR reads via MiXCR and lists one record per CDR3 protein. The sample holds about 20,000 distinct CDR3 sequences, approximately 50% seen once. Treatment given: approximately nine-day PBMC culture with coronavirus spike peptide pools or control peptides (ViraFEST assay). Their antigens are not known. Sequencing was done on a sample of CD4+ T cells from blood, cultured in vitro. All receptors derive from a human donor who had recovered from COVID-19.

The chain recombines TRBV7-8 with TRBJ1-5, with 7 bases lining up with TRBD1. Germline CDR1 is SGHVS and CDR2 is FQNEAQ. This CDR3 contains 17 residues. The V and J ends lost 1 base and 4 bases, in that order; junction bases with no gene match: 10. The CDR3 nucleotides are TGTGCCAGCAGCTTAGAACAGCAGGGGGTCCGGAATCAGCCCCAGCATTTT. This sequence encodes CASSLEQQGVRNQPQHF.

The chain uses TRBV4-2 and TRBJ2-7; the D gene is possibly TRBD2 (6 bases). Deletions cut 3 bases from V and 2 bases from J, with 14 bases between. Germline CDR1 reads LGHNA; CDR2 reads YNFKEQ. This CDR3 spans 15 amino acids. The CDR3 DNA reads TGTGCCAGCAGCCATGGGGACTCCGGGGCCTACGAGCAGTACTTC. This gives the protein CASSHGDSGAYEQYF.

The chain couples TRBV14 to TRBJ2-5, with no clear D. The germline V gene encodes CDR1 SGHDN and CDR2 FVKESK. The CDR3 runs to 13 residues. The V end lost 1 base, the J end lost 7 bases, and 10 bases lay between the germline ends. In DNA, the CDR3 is TGTGCCAGCAGCCAAGCTCTCCAGGTGACCCAGTACTTC. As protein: CASSQALQVTQYF.

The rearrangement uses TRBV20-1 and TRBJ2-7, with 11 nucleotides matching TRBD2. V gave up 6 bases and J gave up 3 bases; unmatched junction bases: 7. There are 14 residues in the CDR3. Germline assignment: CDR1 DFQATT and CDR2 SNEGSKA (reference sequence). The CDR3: CSASPGTSGYEQYF. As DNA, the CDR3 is TGCAGTGCCTCACCTGGGACTAGCGGCTACGAGCAGTACTTC.

The CDR3 region has the DNA TGTGCCAGCAACGGCAGCGGGGGGAATAGCAATCAGCCCCAGCATTTT. Translation: CASNGSGGNSNQPQHF. This chain joins TRBV28 and TRBJ1-5; possibly TRBD1 for D (5 bases). V shed 7 bases and J shed 0 bases, with 16 bases lying between them. The CDR3 consists of 16 residues. The germline V gene encodes CDR1 MDHEN and CDR2 SYDVKM.

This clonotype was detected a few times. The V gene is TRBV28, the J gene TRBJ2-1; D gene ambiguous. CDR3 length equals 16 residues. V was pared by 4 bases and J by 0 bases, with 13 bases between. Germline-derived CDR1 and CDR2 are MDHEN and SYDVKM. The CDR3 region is CASSSSSPGSYNEQFF. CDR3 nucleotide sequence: TGTGCCAGCAGTTCCTCCAGCCCGGGCTCCTACAATGAGCAGTTCTTC.

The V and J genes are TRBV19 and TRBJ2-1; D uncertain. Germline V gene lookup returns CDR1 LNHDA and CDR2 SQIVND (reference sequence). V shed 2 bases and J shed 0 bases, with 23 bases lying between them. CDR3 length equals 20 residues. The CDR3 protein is CASSISSSYTSGYSYNEQFF. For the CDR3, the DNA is TGTGCCAGTAGTATATCTTCGTCCTATACCTCAGGTTACTCCTACAATGAGCAGTTCTTC.

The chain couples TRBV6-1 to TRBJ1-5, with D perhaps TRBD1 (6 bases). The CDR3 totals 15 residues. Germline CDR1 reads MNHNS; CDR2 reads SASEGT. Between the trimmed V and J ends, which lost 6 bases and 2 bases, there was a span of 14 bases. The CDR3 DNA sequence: TGTGCCAGCAGATCGGGACATCGTGGCAATCAGCCCCAGCATTTT. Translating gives CASRSGHRGNQPQHF.

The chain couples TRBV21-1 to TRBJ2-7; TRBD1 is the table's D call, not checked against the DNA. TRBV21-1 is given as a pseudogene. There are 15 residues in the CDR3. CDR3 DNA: TGTGCCAGCAGCTCCACGGGACAGGGTCTCTACGAGCAGTACTTC. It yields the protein CASSSTGQGLYEQYF.

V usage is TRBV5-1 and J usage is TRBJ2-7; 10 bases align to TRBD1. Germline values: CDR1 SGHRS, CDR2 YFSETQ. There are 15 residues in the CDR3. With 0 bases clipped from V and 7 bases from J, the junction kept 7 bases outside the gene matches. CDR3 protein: CASSLATGGFGEQYF. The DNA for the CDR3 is TGCGCCAGCAGCTTGGCGACAGGGGGCTTTGGGGAGCAGTACTTC.

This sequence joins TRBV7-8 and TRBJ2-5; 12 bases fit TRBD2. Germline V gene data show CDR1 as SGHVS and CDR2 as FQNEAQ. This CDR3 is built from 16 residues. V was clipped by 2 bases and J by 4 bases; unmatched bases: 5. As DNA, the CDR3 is TGTGCCAGCAGCTTACTGACTAGCGGGAGTTCAGAGACCCAGTACTTC. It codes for CASSLLTSGSSETQYF.

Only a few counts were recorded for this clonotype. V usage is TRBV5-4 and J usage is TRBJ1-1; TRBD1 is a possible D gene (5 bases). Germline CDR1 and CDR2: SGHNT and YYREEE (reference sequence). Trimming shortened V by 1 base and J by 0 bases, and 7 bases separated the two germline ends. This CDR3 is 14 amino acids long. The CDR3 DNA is TGTGCCAGCAGCTTGCAGGGAATGAACACTGAAGCTTTCTTT. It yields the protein CASSLQGMNTEAFF. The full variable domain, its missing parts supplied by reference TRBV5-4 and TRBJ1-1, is ETGVTQSPTHLIKTRGQQVTLRCSSQSGHNTVSWYQQALGQGPQFIFQYYREEENGRGNFPPRFSGLQFPNYSSELNVNALELDDSALYLCASSLQGMNTEAFFGQGTRLTVV.

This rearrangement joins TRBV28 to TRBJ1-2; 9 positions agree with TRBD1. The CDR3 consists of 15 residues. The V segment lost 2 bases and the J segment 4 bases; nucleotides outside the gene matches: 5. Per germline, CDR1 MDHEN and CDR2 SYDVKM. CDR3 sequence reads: CASSLRGQGGYGYTF. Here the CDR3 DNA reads TGTGCCAGCAGTTTAAGGGGACAGGGTGGCTATGGCTACACCTTC.

The CDR3: CASTPGTGIVGTDTQYF. In DNA, the CDR3 is TGTGCCAGCACCCCCGGGACAGGGATCGTGGGCACAGATACGCAGTATTTT. The gene calls are TRBV6-1 and TRBJ2-3; TRBD1 aligns across 9 bases. V was clipped by 7 bases and J by 1 base; unmatched bases: 12. Germline loops: CDR1 MNHNS, CDR2 SASEGT. This CDR3 is 17 amino acids long.

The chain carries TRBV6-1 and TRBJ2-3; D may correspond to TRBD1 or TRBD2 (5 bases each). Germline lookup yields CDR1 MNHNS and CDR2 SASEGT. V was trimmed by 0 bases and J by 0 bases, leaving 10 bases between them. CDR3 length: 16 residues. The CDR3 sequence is CASSEAGVTSTDTQYF. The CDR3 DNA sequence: TGTGCCAGCAGTGAAGCGGGGGTCACTAGCACAGATACGCAGTATTTT.

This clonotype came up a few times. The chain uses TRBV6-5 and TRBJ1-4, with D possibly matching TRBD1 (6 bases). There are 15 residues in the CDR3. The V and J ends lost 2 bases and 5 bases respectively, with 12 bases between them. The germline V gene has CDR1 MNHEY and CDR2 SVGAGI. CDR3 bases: TGTGCCAGCAGTTACACGACAGGCCAAAATGAAAAACTGTTTTTT. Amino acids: CASSYTTGQNEKLFF.

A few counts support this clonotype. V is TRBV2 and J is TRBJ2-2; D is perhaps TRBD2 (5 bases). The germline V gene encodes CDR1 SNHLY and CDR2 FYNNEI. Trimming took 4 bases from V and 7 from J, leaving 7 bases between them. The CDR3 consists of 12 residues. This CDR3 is CASSVGVGELFF. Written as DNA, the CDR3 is TGTGCCAGCAGTGTCGGGGTCGGGGAGCTGTTTTTT. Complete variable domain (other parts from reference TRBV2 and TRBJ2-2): EPEVTQTPSHQVTQMGQEVILRCVPISNHLYFYWYRQILGQKVEFLVSFYNNEISEKSEIFDDQFSVERPDGSNFTLKIRSTKLEDSAMYFCASSVGVGELFFGEGSRLTVL.

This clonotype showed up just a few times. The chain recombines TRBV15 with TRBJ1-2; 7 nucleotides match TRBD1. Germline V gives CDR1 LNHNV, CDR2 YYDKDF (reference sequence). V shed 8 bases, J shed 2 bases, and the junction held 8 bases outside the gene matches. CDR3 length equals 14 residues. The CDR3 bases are TGTGCCACCCGGGGGCAGGGGGGAAACTATGGCTACACCTTC. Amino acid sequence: CATRGQGGNYGYTF.

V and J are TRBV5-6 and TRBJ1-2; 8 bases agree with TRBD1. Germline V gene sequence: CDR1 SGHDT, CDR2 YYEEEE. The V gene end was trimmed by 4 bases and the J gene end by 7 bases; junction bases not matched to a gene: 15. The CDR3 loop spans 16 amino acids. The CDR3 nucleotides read TGTGCCAGCAGCACCCAGGGGGCAAAGAGACAACGTGGCTACACCTTC. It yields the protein CASSTQGAKRQRGYTF.

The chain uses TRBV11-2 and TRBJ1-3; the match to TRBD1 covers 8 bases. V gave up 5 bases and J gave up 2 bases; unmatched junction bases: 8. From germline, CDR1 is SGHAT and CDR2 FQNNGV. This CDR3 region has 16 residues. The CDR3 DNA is TGTGCCAGCAGCGTACGACAGGGGAGCACTGGAAACACCATATATTTT. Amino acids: CASSVRQGSTGNTIYF.

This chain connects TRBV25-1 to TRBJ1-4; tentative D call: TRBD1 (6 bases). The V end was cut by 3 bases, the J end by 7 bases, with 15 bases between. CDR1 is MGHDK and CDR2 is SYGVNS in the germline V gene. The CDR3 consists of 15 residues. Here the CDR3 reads CASSDPTGGGEKLFF. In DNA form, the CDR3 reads TGTGCCAGCAGTGACCCGACAGGTGGAGGTGAAAAACTGTTTTTT.

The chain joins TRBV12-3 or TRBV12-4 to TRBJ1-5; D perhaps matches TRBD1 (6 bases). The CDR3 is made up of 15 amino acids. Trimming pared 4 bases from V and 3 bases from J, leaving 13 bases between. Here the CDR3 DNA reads TGTGCCAGCAGTTCTAGAGGACAGCTCAATCAGCCCCAGCATTTT. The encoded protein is CASSSRGQLNQPQHF.

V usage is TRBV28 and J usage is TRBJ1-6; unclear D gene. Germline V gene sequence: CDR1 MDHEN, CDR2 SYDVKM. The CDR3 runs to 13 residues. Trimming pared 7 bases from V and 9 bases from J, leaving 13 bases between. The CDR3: CASTLPATSPLHF. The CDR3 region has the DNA TGTGCCAGCACCCTACCCGCCACTTCACCCCTCCACTTT.